Below are 9 T cell receptor beta chains sequenced from a single sample in a study of regulatory T cells in long-lasting Graves disease. Time point defined: persistent/refractory GD, antithyroid drugs over 5 years with positive TRAb. Researchers made the TCR library from RNA that was extracted from PBMCs. In building TCR beta libraries, iRepertoire HTBI primers were used together with Arm-PCR of CDR3 regions. TCRdb re-called the multiplex PCR reads through MiXCR, storing one row per CDR3 protein. The sample includes about 660,000 distinct CDR3 sequences, about 30% of them seen just once. Sequenced here: peripheral blood mononuclear cells (PBMCs), sampled when the disease was refractory, from a patient treated with antithyroid drugs. These receptors all stem from a female donor with Graves disease.

This clonotype was seen a few times. This rearrangement joins TRBV29-1 to TRBJ2-7; TRBD1 aligns across 8 bases. Looked up from germline, CDR1 is SQVTM and CDR2 is ANQGSEA. The length of the CDR3 is 13 residues. V lost 7 bases to trimming and J lost 1 base; unmatched junction nucleotides: 6. The CDR3 protein is CSGGQANSYEQYF. Written as DNA, the CDR3 is TGCAGCGGGGGACAGGCCAATTCCTACGAGCAGTACTTC.

The genes are TRBV7-2 and TRBJ1-4; no clear D. Looked up from germline, CDR1 is SGHTA and CDR2 is FQGNSA. With 2 bases removed from V and 0 bases from J, the gap between germline ends came to 10 bases. The CDR3 spans 16 residues. The CDR3 sequence: CASSLTAKSTNEKLFF. The CDR3 region has the DNA TGTGCCAGCAGCTTAACAGCAAAGTCAACTAATGAAAAACTGTTTTTT.

The chain carries TRBV4-2 and TRBJ2-7, with 7 bases that match TRBD2. Germline V gene data show CDR1 as LGHNA and CDR2 as YNFKEQ. J was trimmed by 3 bases and V by 0 bases; bases with no gene match: 5. The CDR3 spans 15 residues. The CDR3 region has the DNA TGTGCCAGCAGCCAAGAGGGGAGGACTAGCTACGAGCAGTACTTC. It codes for CASSQEGRTSYEQYF.

The V and J genes are TRBV7-9 and TRBJ1-1; D might be TRBD1 (6 bases). CDR3 length: 16 residues. CDR1 and CDR2 from the germline V gene are SEHNR and FQNEAQ (reference sequence). V was pared by 2 bases and J by 0 bases, with 13 bases between. In DNA, the CDR3 is TGTGCCAGCAGCTTAATCGGGGGGCGCGTGAACACTGAAGCTTTCTTT. It codes for CASSLIGGRVNTEAFF.

Note on this clonotype: Likely a read error: the CDR3 ends without its conserved phenylalanine or tryptophan. The CDR3 nucleotides read TGTGCCAGCAGTTACTCATCCAATAGCAATCAGCCCCAGCATCTT. Protein product: CASSYSSNSNQPQHL. V usage is TRBV6-5 and J usage is TRBJ1-5; D remains ambiguous. Germline V CDR1 and CDR2: MNHEY, SVGAGI. The CDR3 consists of 15 residues. Trimming took 0 bases from V and 0 from J, leaving 6 bases between them.

The chain uses TRBV11-2 and TRBJ2-1; 10 bases are shared with TRBD2. CDR1 is SGHAT and CDR2 is FQNNGV in the germline V gene. CDR3 length: 16 amino acids. J lost 7 bases, V lost 3 bases, and 9 bases had no gene match. CDR3 sequence: CASSLSGLAVLNEQFF. The CDR3 nucleotides are TGTGCCAGCAGCTTGAGTGGACTAGCGGTATTGAATGAGCAGTTCTTC.

This clonotype was counted many times. The gene calls are TRBV6-1 and TRBJ1-2; no firm D call. The CDR3 extends over 11 amino acids. CDR1 is MNHNS, CDR2 SASEGT, per germline. The V end lost 2 bases, the J end lost 8 bases, and 6 bases lay between the germline ends. The CDR3 nucleotides are TGTGCCAGCAGTGAACCCGGGGGCTACACCTTC. It codes for CASSEPGGYTF.

This clonotype was counted only a few times. The rearrangement links TRBV14 to TRBJ1-1, with TRBD1 as a possible D gene (5 bases). V was clipped by 1 base and J by 2 bases, with 11 bases between them. This CDR3 has 15 residues. Germline values: CDR1 SGHDN, CDR2 FVKESK. The CDR3 is CASSQGGRGNTEAFF. As DNA, the CDR3 is TGTGCCAGCAGCCAAGGGGGCCGGGGTAACACTGAAGCTTTCTTT. Variable domain in full (rest from reference TRBV14 and TRBJ1-1): EAGVTQFPSHSVIEKGQTVTLRCDPISGHDNLYWYRRVMGKEIKFLLHFVKESKQDESGMPNNRFLAERTGGTYSTLKVQPAELEDSGVYFCASSQGGRGNTEAFFGQGTRLTVV.

The V and J genes are TRBV3-1 and TRBJ2-2; D gene uncertain. Germline V gives CDR1 LGHDT, CDR2 YNNKEL (reference sequence). The V end was cut by 1 base, the J end by 7 bases, with 4 bases between. This CDR3 comprises 12 residues. CDR3 protein: CASSQVGGELFF. CDR3 coding DNA: TGTGCCAGCAGCCAAGTGGGCGGGGAGCTGTTTTTT.